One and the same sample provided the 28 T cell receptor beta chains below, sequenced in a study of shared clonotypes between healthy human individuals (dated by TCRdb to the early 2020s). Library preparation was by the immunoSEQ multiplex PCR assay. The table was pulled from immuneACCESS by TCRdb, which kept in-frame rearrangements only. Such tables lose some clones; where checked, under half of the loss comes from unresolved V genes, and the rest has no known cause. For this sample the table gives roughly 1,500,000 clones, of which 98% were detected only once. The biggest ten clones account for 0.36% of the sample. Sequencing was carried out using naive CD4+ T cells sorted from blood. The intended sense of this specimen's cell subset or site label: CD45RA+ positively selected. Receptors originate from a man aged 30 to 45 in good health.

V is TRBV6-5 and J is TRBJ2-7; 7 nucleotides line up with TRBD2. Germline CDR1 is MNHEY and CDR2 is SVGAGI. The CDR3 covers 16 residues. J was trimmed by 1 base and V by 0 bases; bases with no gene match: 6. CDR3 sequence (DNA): TGTGCCAGCAGTTACTCAGGCGGGAGTACGTCCTACGAGCAGTACTTC. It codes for CASSYSGGSTSYEQYF.

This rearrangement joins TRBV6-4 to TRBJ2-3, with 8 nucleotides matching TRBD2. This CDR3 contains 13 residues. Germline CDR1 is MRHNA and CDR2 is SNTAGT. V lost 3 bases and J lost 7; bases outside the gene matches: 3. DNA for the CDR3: TGTGCCAGCAGTGAGGGGACTAGGAATACGCAGTATTTT. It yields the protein CASSEGTRNTQYF.

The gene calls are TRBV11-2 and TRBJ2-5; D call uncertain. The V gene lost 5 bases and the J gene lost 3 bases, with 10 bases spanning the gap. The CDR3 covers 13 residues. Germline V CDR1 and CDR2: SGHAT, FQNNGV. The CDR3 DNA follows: TGTGCCAGCAGCACCGCCCGTAAAGAGACCCAGTACTTC. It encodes CASSTARKETQYF.

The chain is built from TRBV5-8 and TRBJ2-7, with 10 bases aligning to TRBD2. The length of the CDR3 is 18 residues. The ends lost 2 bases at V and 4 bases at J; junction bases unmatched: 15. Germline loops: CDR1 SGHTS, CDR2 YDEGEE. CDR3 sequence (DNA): TGTGCCAGCAGCTTCAGGCGTAGCGTAGCGGGAGGTCAGTACGAGCAGTACTTC. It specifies CASSFRRSVAGGQYEQYF.

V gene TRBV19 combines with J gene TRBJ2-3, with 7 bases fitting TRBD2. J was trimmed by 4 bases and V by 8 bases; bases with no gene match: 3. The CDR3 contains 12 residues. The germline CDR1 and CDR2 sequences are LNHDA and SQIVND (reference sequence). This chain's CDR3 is CASGAGADTQYF. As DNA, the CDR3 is TGTGCCAGTGGGGCGGGAGCAGATACGCAGTATTTT.

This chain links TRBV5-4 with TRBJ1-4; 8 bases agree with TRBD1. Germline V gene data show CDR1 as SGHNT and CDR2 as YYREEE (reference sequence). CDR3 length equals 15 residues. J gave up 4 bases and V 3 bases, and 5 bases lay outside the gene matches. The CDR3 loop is CASSSGQGDNEKLFF. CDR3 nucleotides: TGTGCCAGCAGCTCAGGACAGGGAGATAATGAAAAACTGTTTTTT.

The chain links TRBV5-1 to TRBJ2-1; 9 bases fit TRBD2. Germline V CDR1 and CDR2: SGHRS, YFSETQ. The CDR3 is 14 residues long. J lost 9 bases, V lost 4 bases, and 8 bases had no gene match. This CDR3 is CASSRAGGHVEQFF. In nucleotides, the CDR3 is TGCGCCAGCAGCAGAGCGGGAGGCCATGTTGAGCAGTTCTTC.

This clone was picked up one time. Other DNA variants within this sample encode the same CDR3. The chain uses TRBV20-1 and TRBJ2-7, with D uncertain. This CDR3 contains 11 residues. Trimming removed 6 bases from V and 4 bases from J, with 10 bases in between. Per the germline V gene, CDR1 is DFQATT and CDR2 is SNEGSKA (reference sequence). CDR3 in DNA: TGCAGTGCGCTAGGAAGTTACGAGCAGTACTTC. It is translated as CSALGSYEQYF.

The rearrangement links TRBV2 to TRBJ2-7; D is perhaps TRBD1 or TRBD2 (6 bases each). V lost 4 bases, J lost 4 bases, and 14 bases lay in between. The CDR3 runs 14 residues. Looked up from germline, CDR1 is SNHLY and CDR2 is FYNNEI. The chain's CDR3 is CASSVGGQRYEQYF. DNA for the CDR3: TGTGCCAGCAGTGTAGGGGGGCAACGGTACGAGCAGTACTTC. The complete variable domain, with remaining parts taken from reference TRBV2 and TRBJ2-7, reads EPEVTQTPSHQVTQMGQEVILRCVPISNHLYFYWYRQILGQKVEFLVSFYNNEISEKSEIFDDQFSVERPDGSNFTLKIRSTKLEDSAMYFCASSVGGQRYEQYFGPGTRLTVT.

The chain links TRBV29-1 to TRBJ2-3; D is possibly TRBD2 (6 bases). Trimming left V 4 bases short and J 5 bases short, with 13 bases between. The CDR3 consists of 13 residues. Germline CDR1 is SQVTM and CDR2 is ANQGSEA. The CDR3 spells CSVAAGYEDTQYF. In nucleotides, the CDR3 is TGCAGCGTTGCTGCGGGATACGAAGATACGCAGTATTTT.

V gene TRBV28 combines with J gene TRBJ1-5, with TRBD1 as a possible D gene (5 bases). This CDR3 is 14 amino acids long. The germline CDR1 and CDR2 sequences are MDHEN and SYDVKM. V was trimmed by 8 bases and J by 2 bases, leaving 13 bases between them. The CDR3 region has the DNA TGTGCCAGCTGTTGGGGGTCGGGCAATCAGCCCCAGCATTTT. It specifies CASCWGSGNQPQHF.

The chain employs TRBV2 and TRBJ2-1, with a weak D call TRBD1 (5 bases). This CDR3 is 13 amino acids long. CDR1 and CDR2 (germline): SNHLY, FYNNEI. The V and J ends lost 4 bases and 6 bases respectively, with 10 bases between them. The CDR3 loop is CASSVSGPNEQFF. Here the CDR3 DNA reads TGTGCCAGCAGTGTTTCAGGGCCCAATGAGCAGTTCTTC.

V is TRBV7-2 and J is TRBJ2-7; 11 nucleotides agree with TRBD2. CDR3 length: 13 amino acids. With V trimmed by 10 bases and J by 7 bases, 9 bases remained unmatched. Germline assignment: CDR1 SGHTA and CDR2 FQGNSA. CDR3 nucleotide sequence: TGTGCCACCACTAACATAGCGGGAGGGGAGCAGTACTTC. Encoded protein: CATTNIAGGEQYF.

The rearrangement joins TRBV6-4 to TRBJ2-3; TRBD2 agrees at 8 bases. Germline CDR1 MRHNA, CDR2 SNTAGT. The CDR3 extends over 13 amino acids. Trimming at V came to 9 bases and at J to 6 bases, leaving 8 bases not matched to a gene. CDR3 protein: CASARGRSDTQYF. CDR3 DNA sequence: TGTGCCAGTGCGCGCGGGAGGTCGGATACGCAGTATTTT.

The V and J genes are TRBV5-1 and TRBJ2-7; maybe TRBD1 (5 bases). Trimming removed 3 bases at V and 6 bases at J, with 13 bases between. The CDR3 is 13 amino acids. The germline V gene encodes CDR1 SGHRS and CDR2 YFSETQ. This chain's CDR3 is CASSSVDSSEQYF. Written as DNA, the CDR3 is TGCGCCAGCAGCTCAGTTGACAGTTCCGAGCAGTACTTC.

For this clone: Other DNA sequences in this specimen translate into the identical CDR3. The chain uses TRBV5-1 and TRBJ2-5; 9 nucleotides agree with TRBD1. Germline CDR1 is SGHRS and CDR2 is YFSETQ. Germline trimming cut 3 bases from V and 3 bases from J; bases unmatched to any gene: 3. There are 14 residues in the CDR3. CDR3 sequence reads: CASSWGQGEETQYF. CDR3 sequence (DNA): TGCGCCAGCAGCTGGGGACAGGGCGAAGAGACCCAGTACTTC.

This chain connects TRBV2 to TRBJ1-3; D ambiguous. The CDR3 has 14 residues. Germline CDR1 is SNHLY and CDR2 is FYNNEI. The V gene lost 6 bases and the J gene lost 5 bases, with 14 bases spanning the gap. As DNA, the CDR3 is TGTGCCAGCAGACTCCAGACTCCTCGAAACACCATATATTTT. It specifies CASRLQTPRNTIYF.

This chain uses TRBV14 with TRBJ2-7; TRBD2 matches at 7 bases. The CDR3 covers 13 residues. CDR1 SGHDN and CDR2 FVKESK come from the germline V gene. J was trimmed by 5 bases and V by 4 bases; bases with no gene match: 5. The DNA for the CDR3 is TGTGCCAGCAGCCGGCGGGAGTATAACGAGCAGTACTTC. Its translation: CASSRREYNEQYF.

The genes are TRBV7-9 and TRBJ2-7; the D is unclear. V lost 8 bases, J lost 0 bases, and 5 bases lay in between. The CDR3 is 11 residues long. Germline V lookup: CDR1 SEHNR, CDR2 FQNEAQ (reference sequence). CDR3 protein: CASEDSYEQYF. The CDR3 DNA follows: TGTGCCAGCGAAGACTCCTACGAGCAGTACTTC. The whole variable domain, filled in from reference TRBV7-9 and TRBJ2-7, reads DTGVSQNPRHKITKRGQNVTFRCDPISEHNRLYWYRQTLGQGPEFLTYFQNEAQLEKSRLLSDRFSAERPKGSFSTLEIQRTEQGDSAMYLCASEDSYEQYFGPGTRLTVT.

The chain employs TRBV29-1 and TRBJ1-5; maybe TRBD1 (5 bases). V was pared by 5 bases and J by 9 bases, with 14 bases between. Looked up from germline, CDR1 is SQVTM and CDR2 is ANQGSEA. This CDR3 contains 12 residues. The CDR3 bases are TGCAGCGTTCGTGGGGGAAACGGGCCCCAGCATTTT. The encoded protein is CSVRGGNGPQHF. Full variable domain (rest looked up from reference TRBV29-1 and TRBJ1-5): SAVISQKPSRDICQRGTSLTIQCQVDSQVTMMFWYRQQPGQSLTLIATANQGSEATYESGFVIDKFPISRPNLTFSTLTVSNMSPEDSSIYLCSVRGGNGPQHFGDGTRLSIL.

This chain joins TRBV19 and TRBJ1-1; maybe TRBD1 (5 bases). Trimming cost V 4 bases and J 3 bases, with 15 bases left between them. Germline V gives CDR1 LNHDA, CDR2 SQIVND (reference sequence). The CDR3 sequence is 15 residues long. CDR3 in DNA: TGTGCCAGTAGTAAACCATCGCCCAGGGACACTGAAGCTTTCTTT. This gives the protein CASSKPSPRDTEAFF.

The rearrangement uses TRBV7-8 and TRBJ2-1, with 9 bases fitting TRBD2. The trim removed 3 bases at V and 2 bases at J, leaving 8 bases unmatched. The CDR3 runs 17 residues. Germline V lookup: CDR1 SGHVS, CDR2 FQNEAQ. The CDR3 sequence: CASSFYHRTSAYNEQFF. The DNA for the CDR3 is TGTGCCAGCAGCTTTTATCATCGGACTAGCGCCTACAATGAGCAGTTCTTC.

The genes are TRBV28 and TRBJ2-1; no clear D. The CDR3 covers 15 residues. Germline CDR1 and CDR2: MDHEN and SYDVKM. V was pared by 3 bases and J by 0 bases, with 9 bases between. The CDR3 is CASSFSPSSYNEQFF. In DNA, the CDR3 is TGTGCCAGCAGTTTCTCCCCCAGCTCCTACAATGAGCAGTTCTTC.

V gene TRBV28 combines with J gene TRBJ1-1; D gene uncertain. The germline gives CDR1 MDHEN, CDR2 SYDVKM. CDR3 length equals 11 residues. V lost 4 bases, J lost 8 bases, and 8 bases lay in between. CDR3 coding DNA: TGTGCCAGCAGTTCGGTGGGGGAAGCTTTCTTT. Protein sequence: CASSSVGEAFF.

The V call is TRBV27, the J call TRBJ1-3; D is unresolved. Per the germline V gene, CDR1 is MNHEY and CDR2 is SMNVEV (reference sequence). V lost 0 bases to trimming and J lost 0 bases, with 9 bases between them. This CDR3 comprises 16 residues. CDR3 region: CASSLSTPTSGNTIYF. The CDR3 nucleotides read TGTGCCAGCAGTTTATCGACACCGACCTCTGGAAACACCATATATTTT.

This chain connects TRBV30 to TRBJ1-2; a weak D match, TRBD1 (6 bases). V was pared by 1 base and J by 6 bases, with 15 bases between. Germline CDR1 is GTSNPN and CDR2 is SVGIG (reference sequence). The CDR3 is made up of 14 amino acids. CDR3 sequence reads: CAWSEGTRGHGYTF. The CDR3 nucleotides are TGTGCCTGGAGTGAAGGGACAAGGGGACATGGCTACACCTTC. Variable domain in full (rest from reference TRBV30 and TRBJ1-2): SQTIHQWPATLVQPVGSPLSLECTVEGTSNPNLYWYRQAAGRGLQLLFYSVGIGQISSEVPQNLSASRPQDRQFILSSKKLLLSDSGFYLCAWSEGTRGHGYTFGSGTRLTVV.

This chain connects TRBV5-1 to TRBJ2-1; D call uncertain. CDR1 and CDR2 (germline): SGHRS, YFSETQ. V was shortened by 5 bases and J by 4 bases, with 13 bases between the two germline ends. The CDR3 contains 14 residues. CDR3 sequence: CASSRSATYNEQFF. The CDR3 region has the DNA TGCGCCAGCAGTAGGAGCGCAACGTACAATGAGCAGTTCTTC.

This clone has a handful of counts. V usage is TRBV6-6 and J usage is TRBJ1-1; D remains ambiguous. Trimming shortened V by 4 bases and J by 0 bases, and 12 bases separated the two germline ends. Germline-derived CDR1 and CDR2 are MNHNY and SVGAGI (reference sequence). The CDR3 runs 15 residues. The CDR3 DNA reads TGTGCCAGCAGTTCACTGATATCGGTGAACACTGAAGCTTTCTTT. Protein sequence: CASSSLISVNTEAFF.